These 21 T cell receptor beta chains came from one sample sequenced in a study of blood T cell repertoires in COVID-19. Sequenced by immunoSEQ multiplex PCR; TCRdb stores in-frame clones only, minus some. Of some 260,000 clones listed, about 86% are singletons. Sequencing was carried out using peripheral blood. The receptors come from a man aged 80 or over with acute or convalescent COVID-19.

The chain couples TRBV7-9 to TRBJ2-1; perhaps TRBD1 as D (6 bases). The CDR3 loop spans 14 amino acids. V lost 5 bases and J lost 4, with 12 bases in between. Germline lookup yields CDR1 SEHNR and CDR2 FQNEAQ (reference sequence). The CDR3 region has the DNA TGTGCCAGCAGCCCCCGACAGGAGTACAATGAGCAGTTCTTC. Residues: CASSPRQEYNEQFF.

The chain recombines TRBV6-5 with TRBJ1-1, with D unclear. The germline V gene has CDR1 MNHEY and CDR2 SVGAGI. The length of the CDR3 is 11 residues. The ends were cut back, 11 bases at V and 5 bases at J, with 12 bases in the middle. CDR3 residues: CACRVGTEAFF. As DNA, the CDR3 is TGTGCCTGTCGTGTCGGGACTGAAGCTTTCTTT.

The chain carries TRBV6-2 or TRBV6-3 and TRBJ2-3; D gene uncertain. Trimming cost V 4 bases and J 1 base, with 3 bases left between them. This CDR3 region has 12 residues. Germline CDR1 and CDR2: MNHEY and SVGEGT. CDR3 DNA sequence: TGTGCCAGCAGTTCAGGCACAGATACGCAGTATTTT. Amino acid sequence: CASSSGTDTQYF.

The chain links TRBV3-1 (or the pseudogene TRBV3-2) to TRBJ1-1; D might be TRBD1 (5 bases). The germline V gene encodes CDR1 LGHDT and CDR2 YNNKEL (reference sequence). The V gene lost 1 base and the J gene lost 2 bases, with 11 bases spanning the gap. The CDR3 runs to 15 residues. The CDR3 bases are TGTGCCAGCAGCCAAGGCGGGACGGTAAACACTGAAGCTTTCTTT. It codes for CASSQGGTVNTEAFF.

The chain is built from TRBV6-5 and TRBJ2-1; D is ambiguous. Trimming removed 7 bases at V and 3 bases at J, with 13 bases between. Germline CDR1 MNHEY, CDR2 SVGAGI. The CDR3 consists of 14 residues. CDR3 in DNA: TGTGCCAGCACGTCTAATAACCTCTACAATGAGCAGTTCTTC. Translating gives CASTSNNLYNEQFF.

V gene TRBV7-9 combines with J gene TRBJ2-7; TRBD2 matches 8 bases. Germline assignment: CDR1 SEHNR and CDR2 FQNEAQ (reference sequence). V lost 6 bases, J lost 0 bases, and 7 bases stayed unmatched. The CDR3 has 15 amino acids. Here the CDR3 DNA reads TGTGCCAGCAGTTCCAGCGGGGGCCTCTCCTACGAGCAGTACTTC. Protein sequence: CASSSSGGLSYEQYF.

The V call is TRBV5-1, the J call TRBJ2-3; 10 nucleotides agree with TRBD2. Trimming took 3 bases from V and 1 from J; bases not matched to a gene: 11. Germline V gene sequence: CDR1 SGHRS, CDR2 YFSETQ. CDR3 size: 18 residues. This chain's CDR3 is CASSSPWASGGRTDTQYF. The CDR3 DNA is TGCGCCAGCAGCTCACCGTGGGCTAGCGGGGGACGCACAGATACGCAGTATTTT.

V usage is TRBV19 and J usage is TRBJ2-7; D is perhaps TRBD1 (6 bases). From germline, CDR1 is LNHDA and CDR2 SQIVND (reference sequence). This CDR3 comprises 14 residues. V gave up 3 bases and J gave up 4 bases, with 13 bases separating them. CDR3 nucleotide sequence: TGTGCCAGTAGTATTGGGACACCAAATTACGAGCAGTACTTC. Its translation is CASSIGTPNYEQYF. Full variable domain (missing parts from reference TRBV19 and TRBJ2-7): DGGITQSPKYLFRKEGQNVTLSCEQNLNHDAMYWYRQDPGQGLRLIYYSQIVNDFQKGDIAEGYSVSREKKESFPLTVTSAQKNPTAFYLCASSIGTPNYEQYFGPGTRLTVT.

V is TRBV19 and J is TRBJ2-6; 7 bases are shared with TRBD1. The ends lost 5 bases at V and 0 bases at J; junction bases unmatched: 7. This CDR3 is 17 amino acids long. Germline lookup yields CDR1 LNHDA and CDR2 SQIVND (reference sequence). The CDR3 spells CASSPGQSPSGANVLTF. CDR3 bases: TGTGCCAGTAGTCCGGGACAGAGTCCCTCTGGGGCCAACGTCCTGACTTTC.

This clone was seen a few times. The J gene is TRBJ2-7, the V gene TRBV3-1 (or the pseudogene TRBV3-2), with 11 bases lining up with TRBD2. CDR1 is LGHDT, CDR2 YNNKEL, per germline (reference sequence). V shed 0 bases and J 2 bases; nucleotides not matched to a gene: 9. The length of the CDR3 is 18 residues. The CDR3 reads CASSQEVAGGPSPYEQYF. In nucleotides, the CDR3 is TGTGCCAGCAGCCAAGAAGTAGCGGGGGGGCCCAGCCCCTACGAGCAGTACTTC.

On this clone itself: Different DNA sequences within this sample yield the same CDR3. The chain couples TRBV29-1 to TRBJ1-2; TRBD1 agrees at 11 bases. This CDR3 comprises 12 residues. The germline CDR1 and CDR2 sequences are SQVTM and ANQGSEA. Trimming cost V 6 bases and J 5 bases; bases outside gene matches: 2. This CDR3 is CSVGQGAYGYTF. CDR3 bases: TGCAGCGTAGGACAGGGGGCTTATGGCTACACCTTC.

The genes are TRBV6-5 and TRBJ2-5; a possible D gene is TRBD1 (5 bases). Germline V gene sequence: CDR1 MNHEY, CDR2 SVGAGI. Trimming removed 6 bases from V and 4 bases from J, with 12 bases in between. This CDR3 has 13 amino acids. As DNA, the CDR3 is TGTGCCAGCAGGCCTCAAGGGGTAGAGACCCAGTACTTC. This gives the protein CASRPQGVETQYF.

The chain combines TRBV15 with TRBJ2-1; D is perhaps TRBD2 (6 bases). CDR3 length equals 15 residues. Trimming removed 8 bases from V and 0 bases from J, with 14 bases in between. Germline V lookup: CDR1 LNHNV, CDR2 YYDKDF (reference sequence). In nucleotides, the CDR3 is TGTGCCACCCGCGGGGCCGGAGGCTCCTACAATGAGCAGTTCTTC. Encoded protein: CATRGAGGSYNEQFF. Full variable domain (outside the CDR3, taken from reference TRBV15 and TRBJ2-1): DAMVIQNPRYQVTQFGKPVTLSCSQTLNHNVMYWYQQKSSQAPKLLFHYYDKDFNNEADTPDNFQSRRPNTSFCFLDIRSPGLGDTAMYLCATRGAGGSYNEQFFGPGTRLTVL.

The DNA for the CDR3 is TGTGCCAGCAGTGATGCCGGGACAGGGGGCATATATGGCACAGATACGCAGTATTTT. It encodes CASSDAGTGGIYGTDTQYF. The chain has TRBV27 and TRBJ2-3; 12 bases match TRBD1. The V gene's germline CDR1 is MNHEY and CDR2 SMNVEV (reference sequence). CDR3 size: 19 residues. The trim removed 5 bases at V and 1 base at J, leaving 13 bases unmatched.

The CDR3 reads CASSRTGEYNSPLHF. DNA for the CDR3: TGCGCCAGCAGTCGTACCGGGGAATATAATTCACCCCTCCACTTT. The rearrangement links TRBV5-1 to TRBJ1-6; D not certain. Trimming removed 5 bases at V and 4 bases at J, with 13 bases between. Germline lookup yields CDR1 SGHRS and CDR2 YFSETQ. The CDR3 extends over 15 amino acids. Full variable domain (rest looked up from reference TRBV5-1 and TRBJ1-6): KAGVTQTPRYLIKTRGQQVTLSCSPISGHRSVSWYQQTPGQGLQFLFEYFSETQRNKGNFPGRFSGRQFSNSRSEMNVSTLELGDSALYLCASSRTGEYNSPLHFGNGTRLTVT.

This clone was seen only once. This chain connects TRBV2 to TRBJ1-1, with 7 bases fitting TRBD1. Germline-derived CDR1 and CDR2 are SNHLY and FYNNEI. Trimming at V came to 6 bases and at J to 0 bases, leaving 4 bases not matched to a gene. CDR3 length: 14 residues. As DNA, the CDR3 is TGTGCCAGCAGGGCCGGGACAGTGAACACTGAAGCTTTCTTT. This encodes CASRAGTVNTEAFF.

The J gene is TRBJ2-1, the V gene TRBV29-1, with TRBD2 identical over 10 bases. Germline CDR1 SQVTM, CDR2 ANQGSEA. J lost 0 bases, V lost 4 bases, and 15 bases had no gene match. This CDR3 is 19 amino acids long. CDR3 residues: CSVVPFGLADLSSYNEQFF. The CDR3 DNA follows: TGCAGCGTTGTCCCCTTTGGACTAGCGGATCTAAGCTCCTACAATGAGCAGTTCTTC.

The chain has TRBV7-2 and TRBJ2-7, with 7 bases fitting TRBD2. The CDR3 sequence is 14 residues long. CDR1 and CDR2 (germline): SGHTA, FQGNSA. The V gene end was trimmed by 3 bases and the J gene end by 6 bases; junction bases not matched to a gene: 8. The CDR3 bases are TGTGCCAGCAGCTTGGGAGGCGGGAGCCCCGAGCAGTACTTC. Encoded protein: CASSLGGGSPEQYF.

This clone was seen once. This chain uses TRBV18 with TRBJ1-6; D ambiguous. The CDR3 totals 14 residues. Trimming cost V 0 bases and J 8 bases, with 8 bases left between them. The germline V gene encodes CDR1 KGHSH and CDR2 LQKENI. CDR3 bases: TGTGCCAGCTCACCACCTTACGCGGATTCACCCCTCCACTTT. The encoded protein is CASSPPYADSPLHF. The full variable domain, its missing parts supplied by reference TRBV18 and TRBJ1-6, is NAGVMQNPRHLVRRRGQEARLRCSPMKGHSHVYWYRQLPEEGLKFMVYLQKENIIDESGMPKERFSAEFPKEGPSILRIQQVVRGDSAAYFCASSPPYADSPLHFGNGTRLTVT.

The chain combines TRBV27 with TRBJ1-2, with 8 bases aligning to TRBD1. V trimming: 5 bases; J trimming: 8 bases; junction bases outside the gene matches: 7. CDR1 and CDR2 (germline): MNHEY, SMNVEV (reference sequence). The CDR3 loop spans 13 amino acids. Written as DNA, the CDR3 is TGTGCCAGCAGTATCAGACAGGGGCGAGGCTACACCTTC. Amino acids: CASSIRQGRGYTF.

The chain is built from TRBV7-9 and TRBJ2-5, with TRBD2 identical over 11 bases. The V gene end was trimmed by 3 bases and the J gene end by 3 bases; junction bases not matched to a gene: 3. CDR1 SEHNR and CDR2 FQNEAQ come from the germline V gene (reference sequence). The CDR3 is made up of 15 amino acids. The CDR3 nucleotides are TGTGCCAGCAGCTTTAGCGGGGGGGCGAAAGAGACCCAGTACTTC. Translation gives CASSFSGGAKETQYF.